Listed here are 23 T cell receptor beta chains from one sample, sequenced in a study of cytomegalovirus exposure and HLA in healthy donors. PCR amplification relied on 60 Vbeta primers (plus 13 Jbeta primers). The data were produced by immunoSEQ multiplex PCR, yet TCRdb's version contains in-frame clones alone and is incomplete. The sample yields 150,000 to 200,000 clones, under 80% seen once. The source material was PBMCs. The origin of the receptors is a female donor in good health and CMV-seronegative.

As DNA, the CDR3 is TGTGCCAGCAGTAGGAAAGGGGGTTGGGGGAACACTGAAGCTTTCTTT. It codes for CASSRKGGWGNTEAFF. The chain couples TRBV27 to TRBJ1-1; the D gene is possibly TRBD1 (6 bases). This CDR3 is 16 amino acids long. CDR1 and CDR2 from the germline V gene are MNHEY and SMNVEV (reference sequence). V lost 5 bases to trimming and J lost 1 base, with 17 bases between them.

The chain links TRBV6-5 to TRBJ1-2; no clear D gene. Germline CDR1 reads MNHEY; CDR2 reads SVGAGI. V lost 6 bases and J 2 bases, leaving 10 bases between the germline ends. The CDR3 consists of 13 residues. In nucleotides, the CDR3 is TGTGCCAGCAGGACCACAGTCAACTATGGCTACACCTTC. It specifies CASRTTVNYGYTF.

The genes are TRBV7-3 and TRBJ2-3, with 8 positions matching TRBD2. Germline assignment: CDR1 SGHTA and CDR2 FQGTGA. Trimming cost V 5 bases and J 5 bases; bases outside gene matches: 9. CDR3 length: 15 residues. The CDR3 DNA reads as TGTGCCAGCAGCCCAACCGGGAGGGCCCGAGATACGCAGTATTTT. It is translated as CASSPTGRARDTQYF.

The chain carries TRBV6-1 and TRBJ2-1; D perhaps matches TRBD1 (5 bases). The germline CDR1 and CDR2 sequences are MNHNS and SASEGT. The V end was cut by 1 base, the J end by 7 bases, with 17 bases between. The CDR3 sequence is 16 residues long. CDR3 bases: TGTGCCAGCAGTGAAGGTTTAGGGGAAGATAAAAATGAGCAGTTCTTC. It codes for CASSEGLGEDKNEQFF.

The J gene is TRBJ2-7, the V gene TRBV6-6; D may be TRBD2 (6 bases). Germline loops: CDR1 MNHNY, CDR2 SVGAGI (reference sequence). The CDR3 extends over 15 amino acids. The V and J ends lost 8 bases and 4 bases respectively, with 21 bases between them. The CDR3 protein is CASPKKEGADYEQYF. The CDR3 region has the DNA TGTGCCAGCCCAAAAAAGGAGGGCGCGGATTACGAGCAGTACTTC.

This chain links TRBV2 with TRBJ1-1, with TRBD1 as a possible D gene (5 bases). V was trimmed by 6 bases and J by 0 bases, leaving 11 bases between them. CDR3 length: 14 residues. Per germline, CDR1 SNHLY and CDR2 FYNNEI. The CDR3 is CASRHRGMNTEAFF. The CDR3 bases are TGTGCCAGCAGGCATCGGGGGATGAACACTGAAGCTTTCTTT.

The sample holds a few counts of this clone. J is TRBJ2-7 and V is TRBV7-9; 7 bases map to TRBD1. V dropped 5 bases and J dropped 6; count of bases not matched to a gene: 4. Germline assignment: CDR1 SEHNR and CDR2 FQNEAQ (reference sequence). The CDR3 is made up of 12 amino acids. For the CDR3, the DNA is TGTGCCAGCAGCCCGACAGGGCCCGAGCAGTACTTC. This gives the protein CASSPTGPEQYF.

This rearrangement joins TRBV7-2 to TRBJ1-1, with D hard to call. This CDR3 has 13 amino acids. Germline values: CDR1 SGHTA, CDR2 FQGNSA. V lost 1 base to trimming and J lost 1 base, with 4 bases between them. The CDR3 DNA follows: TGTGCCAGCAGCTTAGAGAGGAACACTGAAGCTTTCTTT. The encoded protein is CASSLERNTEAFF.

CDR3 sequence: CASSGYSGGAETQYF. The CDR3 nucleotides are TGTGCCAGCAGTGGTTATAGCGGGGGGGCAGAGACCCAGTACTTC. The chain has TRBV2 and TRBJ2-5; TRBD2 aligns across 11 bases. CDR1 SNHLY and CDR2 FYNNEI come from the germline V gene. The CDR3 extends over 15 amino acids. The junction had 5 bases not matched to a gene; V was cut back by 4 bases and J by 4 bases. Based on the CDR3 plus reference TRBV2 and TRBJ2-5, the full variable domain is EPEVTQTPSHQVTQMGQEVILRCVPISNHLYFYWYRQILGQKVEFLVSFYNNEISEKSEIFDDQFSVERPDGSNFTLKIRSTKLEDSAMYFCASSGYSGGAETQYFGPGTRLLVL.

As DNA, the CDR3 is TGTGCCAGTAGTATAGCAGGGTTAGACACTGAAGCTTTCTTT. This gives the protein CASSIAGLDTEAFF. The rearrangement links TRBV19 to TRBJ1-1, with a tentative D call TRBD1 (5 bases). CDR3 length equals 14 residues. Trimming stripped 1 base from V and 3 bases from J, with 9 bases between. CDR1 LNHDA and CDR2 SQIVND come from the germline V gene (reference sequence).

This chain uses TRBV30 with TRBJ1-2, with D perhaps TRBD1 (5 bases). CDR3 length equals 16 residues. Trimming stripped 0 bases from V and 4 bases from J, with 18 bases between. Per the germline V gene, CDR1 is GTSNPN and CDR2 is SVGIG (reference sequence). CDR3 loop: CAWSVLGGVKSYGYTF. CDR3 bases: TGTGCCTGGAGTGTATTGGGGGGAGTTAAGTCCTATGGCTACACCTTC.

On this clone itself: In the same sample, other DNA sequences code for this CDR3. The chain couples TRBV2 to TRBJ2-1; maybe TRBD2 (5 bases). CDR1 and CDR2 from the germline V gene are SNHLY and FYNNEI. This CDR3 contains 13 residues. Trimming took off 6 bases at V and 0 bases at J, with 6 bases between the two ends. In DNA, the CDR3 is TGTGCCAGCAGGGGGAGCTCCTACAATGAGCAGTTCTTC. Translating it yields CASRGSSYNEQFF.

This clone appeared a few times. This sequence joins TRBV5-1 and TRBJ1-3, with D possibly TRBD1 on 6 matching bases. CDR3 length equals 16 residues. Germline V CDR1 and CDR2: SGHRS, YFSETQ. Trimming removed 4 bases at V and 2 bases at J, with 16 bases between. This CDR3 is CASSVTGSLTGNTIYF. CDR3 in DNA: TGCGCCAGCAGCGTTACAGGGTCTCTTACTGGAAACACCATATATTTT.

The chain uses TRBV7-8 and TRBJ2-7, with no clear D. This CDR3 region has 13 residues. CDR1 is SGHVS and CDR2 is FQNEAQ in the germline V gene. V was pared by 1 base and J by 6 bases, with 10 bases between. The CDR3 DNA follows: TGTGCCAGCAGCTTAGGTACCCTCGGCGAGCAGTACTTC. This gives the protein CASSLGTLGEQYF.

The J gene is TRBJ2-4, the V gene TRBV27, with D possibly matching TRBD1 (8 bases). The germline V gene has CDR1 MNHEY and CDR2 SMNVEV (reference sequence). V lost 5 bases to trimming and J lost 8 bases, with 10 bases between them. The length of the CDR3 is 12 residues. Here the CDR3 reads CASSTGGDIQYF. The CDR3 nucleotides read TGTGCCAGCAGTACAGGGGGGGACATTCAGTACTTC.

The CDR3 sequence is CASSTTGGGGTEAFF. CDR3 nucleotide sequence: TGTGCCAGTAGTACTACAGGGGGCGGAGGCACTGAAGCTTTCTTT. The V call is TRBV19, the J call TRBJ1-1; 9 bases match TRBD1. V dropped 4 bases and J dropped 4; count of bases not matched to a gene: 7. The CDR3 is 15 amino acids. Germline-derived CDR1 and CDR2 are LNHDA and SQIVND (reference sequence).

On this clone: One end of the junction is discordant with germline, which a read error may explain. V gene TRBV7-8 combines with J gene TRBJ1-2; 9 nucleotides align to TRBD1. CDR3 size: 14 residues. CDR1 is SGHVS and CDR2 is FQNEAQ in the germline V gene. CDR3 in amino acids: CASSVADRGYGYTF. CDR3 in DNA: TGTGCCAGCAGCGTAGCGGACAGGGGTTATGGCTACACCTTC. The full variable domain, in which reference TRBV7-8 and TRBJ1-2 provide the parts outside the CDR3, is GAGVSQSPRYKVAKRGQDVALRCDPISGHVSLFWYQQALGQGPEFLTYFQNEAQLDKSGLPSDRFFAERPEGSVSTLKIQRTQQEDSAVYLCASSVADRGYGYTFGSGTRLTVV.

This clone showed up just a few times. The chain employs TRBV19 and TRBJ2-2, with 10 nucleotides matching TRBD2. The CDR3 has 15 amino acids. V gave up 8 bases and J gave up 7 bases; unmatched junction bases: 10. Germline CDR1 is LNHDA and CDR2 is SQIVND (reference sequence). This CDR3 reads CASLGVAGGFGELFF. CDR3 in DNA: TGTGCCAGTCTGGGGGTAGCGGGAGGTTTCGGGGAGCTGTTTTTT.

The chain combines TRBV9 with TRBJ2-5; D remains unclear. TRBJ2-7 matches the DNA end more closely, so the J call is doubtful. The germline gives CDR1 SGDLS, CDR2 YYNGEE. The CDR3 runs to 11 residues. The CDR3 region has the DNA TGTGCCAGCAGGACTCTCTACGAGCAGTACTTC. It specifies CASRTLYEQYF.

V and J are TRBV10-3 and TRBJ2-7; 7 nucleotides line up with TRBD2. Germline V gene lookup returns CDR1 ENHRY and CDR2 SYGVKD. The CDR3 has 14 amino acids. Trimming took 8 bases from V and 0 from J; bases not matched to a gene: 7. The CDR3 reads CAIENGRSSYEQYF. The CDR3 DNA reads TGTGCCATCGAAAACGGGAGGAGCTCCTACGAGCAGTACTTC.

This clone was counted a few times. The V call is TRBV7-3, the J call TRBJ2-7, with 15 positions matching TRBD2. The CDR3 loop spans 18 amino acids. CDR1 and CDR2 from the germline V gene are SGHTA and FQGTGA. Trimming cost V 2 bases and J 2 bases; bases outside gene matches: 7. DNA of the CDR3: TGTGCCAGCAGCTTAGGGACTAGCGGGAGGTCGTTAACCTACGAGCAGTACTTC. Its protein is CASSLGTSGRSLTYEQYF.

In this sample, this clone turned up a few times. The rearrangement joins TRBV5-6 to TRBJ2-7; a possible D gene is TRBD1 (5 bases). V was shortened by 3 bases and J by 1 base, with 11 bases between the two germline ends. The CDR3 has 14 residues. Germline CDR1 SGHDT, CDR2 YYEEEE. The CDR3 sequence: CASSWGETSYEQYF. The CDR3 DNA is TGTGCCAGCAGCTGGGGCGAGACTTCCTACGAGCAGTACTTC.

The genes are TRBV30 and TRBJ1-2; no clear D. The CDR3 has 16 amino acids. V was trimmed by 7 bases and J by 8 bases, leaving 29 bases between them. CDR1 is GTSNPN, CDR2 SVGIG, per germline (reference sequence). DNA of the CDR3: TGTGCCTTAAGCCGATCCGGGTCCCCGGCGGCGCGAGGCTACACCTTC. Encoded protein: CALSRSGSPAARGYTF.